These 11 T cell receptor beta chains were all obtained from the same sample, sequenced in a study of T cell clonotyping in hematopoietic cell transplantation. Time point defined: recipient sample about 28 days before transplant, after cytoreduction. Libraries were prepared by immunoSEQ multiplex PCR; TCRdb keeps only in-frame clonotypes and omits some of them. The sample consists of tens of thousands of clones, 85% of them appearing once. The sequenced sample was peripheral blood mononuclear cells, obtained before stem cell transplant. All receptors derive from a man between 60 and 70 years old with acute myeloid leukemia. Some clones in this sample may be carry-over from other donors' samples.

J is TRBJ1-1 and V is TRBV7-8; the D gene is possibly TRBD1 (6 bases). Germline CDR1 SGHVS, CDR2 FQNEAQ. Trimming removed 3 bases at V and 10 bases at J, with 15 bases between. The CDR3 is 13 amino acids. The CDR3 DNA sequence: TGTGCCAGCAGCTTGGGGGCCCAGGGGATAGCTTTCTTT. Protein product: CASSLGAQGIAFF.

V usage is TRBV6-6 and J usage is TRBJ2-3; D gene ambiguous. The germline V gene encodes CDR1 MNHNY and CDR2 SVGAGI (reference sequence). Trimming stripped 6 bases from V and 1 base from J, with 5 bases between. This CDR3 has 12 residues. CDR3 in DNA: TGTGCCAGCAGAGAGCGCACAGATACGCAGTATTTT. It yields the protein CASRERTDTQYF.

This clone was picked up a small number of times. This chain connects TRBV14 to TRBJ1-2, with D maybe TRBD1 (5 bases). Germline CDR1 and CDR2: SGHDN and FVKESK. With 1 base removed from V and 2 bases from J, the gap between germline ends came to 11 bases. The length of the CDR3 is 15 residues. The CDR3 here is CASSQVKGWNYGYTF. The CDR3 nucleotides read TGTGCCAGCAGCCAAGTCAAGGGGTGGAACTATGGCTACACCTTC.

The chain carries TRBV7-9 and TRBJ1-2; unclear D gene. V was shortened by 5 bases and J by 8 bases, with 9 bases between the two germline ends. This CDR3 is 11 amino acids long. Germline V gives CDR1 SEHNR, CDR2 FQNEAQ (reference sequence). CDR3 sequence: CASSKVAGYTF. CDR3 in DNA: TGTGCCAGCAGCAAGGTAGCAGGCTACACCTTC.

The chain has TRBV6-6 and TRBJ1-2; maybe TRBD1 (5 bases). Germline loops: CDR1 MNHNY, CDR2 SVGAGI (reference sequence). The germline V and J ends were trimmed by 7 bases and 2 bases, with 14 bases remaining between them. The CDR3 loop spans 14 amino acids. CDR3: CASKPPGGNYGYTF. The DNA for the CDR3 is TGTGCCAGCAAACCACCGGGGGGAAACTATGGCTACACCTTC.

The chain employs TRBV19 and TRBJ1-2; D may be TRBD1 (5 bases). V lost 6 bases and J 6 bases, leaving 20 bases between the germline ends. The CDR3 spans 15 residues. Germline lookup yields CDR1 LNHDA and CDR2 SQIVND (reference sequence). The CDR3 reads CASSPRGQGGHGYTF. The CDR3, as DNA: TGTGCCAGTAGCCCTCGAGGGCAGGGAGGGCATGGCTACACCTTC.

This clone was observed a few times. The rearrangement uses TRBV2 and TRBJ2-1; D unresolved. The CDR3 has 17 residues. In germline, CDR1 is SNHLY, CDR2 FYNNEI. V was trimmed by 7 bases and J by 0 bases, leaving 19 bases between them. CDR3 nucleotide sequence: TGTGCCAGCACCCTCCGGGCCAACCTAGGCTCCTACAATGAGCAGTTCTTC. Protein sequence: CASTLRANLGSYNEQFF. The full variable domain, in which reference TRBV2 and TRBJ2-1 provide the parts outside the CDR3, is EPEVTQTPSHQVTQMGQEVILRCVPISNHLYFYWYRQILGQKVEFLVSFYNNEISEKSEIFDDQFSVERPDGSNFTLKIRSTKLEDSAMYFCASTLRANLGSYNEQFFGPGTRLTVL.

The gene calls are TRBV6-1 and TRBJ1-5; D unclear. This CDR3 region has 15 residues. Germline V gene sequence: CDR1 MNHNS, CDR2 SASEGT. V shed 5 bases and J shed 4 bases, with 15 bases lying between them. The chain's CDR3 is CASSSTGRSNQPQHF. The CDR3 DNA is TGTGCCAGCAGTTCGACGGGTAGGTCTAATCAGCCCCAGCATTTT.

This clone was recorded only once. The chain has TRBV2 and TRBJ2-7; TRBD1 matches 9 bases. Per the germline V gene, CDR1 is SNHLY and CDR2 is FYNNEI. V trimming: 6 bases; J trimming: 7 bases; junction bases outside the gene matches: 7. This CDR3 is built from 13 residues. DNA of the CDR3: TGTGCCAGCAGGGCCGACAGGGGGAGGGAGCAGTACTTC. Translating gives CASRADRGREQYF. The full variable domain, its missing parts supplied by reference TRBV2 and TRBJ2-7, is EPEVTQTPSHQVTQMGQEVILRCVPISNHLYFYWYRQILGQKVEFLVSFYNNEISEKSEIFDDQFSVERPDGSNFTLKIRSTKLEDSAMYFCASRADRGREQYFGPGTRLTVT.

This chain joins TRBV29-1 and TRBJ1-1, with a tentative D call TRBD1 (6 bases). CDR1 and CDR2 (germline): SQVTM, ANQGSEA. The CDR3 spans 12 residues. V was clipped by 4 bases and J by 8 bases, with 14 bases between them. CDR3 amino acids: CSVGSQGREAFF. The DNA of the CDR3 is TGCAGCGTTGGGTCCCAGGGGAGAGAAGCTTTCTTT.

The chain is built from TRBV4-3 and TRBJ1-6, with 9 bases matching TRBD1. With V trimmed by 4 bases and J by 7 bases, 8 bases remained unmatched. The V gene's germline CDR1 is LGHNA and CDR2 YSLEER. The CDR3 is 16 amino acids. CDR3 sequence: CASSRRGQGQNSPLHF. DNA of the CDR3: TGCGCCAGCAGCCGAAGGGGACAGGGCCAAAATTCACCCCTCCACTTT.